The text below deals with one T cell receptor (beta chain). The sample originates from a study of blood T cell repertoires in COVID-19. Only in-frame clones appear in the TCRdb table, and some are missing; sequencing was by immunoSEQ multiplex PCR. Of approximately 150,000 clones listed, over 80% are singletons. The CDR3 totals 15 residues. Trimming cost V 5 bases and J 8 bases; bases outside gene matches: 9. The germline CDR1 and CDR2 sequences are MNHEY and SMNVEV (reference sequence). The sequenced sample consisted of peripheral blood. The chain recombines TRBV27 with TRBJ1-2, with 12 nucleotides matching TRBD1. The clonotype originates from a woman in her 50s with acute or convalescent COVID-19. The CDR3 sequence: CASSPQGQGAPGYTF. The CDR3 DNA reads TGTGCCAGCAGTCCCCAGGGACAGGGGGCGCCGGGCTACACCTTC.